A selection of T cell receptor beta chains follows, all from one sample in a study of cytomegalovirus exposure and HLA in healthy donors. Assay: immunoSEQ multiplex PCR; the TCRdb copy retains only in-frame clones and omits some. This sample has roughly 130,000 clones, with 80% found just once. The sequencing input was PBMCs. The receptors come from a man between 40 and 49 years old in good health and CMV-seronegative. CDR3s include the opening cysteine and the closing phenylalanine or tryptophan. The D gene is left open where the match is weak. Expanded clones are given a class, and other clones once, few, many or no size at all.

clone_size	j_call	v_call	d_call	cdr3_nt	cdr3_aa
-	TRBJ2-7	TRBV30	-	TGTGCCTGGAGTGTGTCGGGCTACGAGCAGTACTTC	CAWSVSGYEQYF
-	TRBJ2-2	TRBV6-1	-	TGTGCCAGCAGTGATTTGGGCGTAACCGGGGAGCTGTTTTTT	CASSDLGVTGELFF
-	TRBJ1-2	TRBV5-1	-	TGCGCCAGCAGCTTGGCCCTTACAGGGATCGATGGCTACACCTTC	CASSLALTGIDGYTF
once	TRBJ2-1	TRBV9	TRBD2	TGTGCCAGCAGCGTCACCCTGTATAGCGGGGGGGCCTCCGATGAGCAGTTCTTC	CASSVTLYSGGASDEQFF
-	TRBJ1-4	TRBV28	-	TGTGCCAGCGGTTCCGGGGTAGAAAAACTGTTTTTT	CASGSGVEKLFF
-	TRBJ2-7	TRBV27	-	TGTGCCAGCAGTTTATCGTCCAGGGACGAGCAGTACTTC	CASSLSSRDEQYF
-	TRBJ2-1	TRBV6-1	-	TGTGCCAGCACTCAGGGGTGGGGGAACAATGAGCAGTTCTTC	CASTQGWGNNEQFF
-	TRBJ2-7	TRBV5-1	TRBD2	TGCGCCAGCAGGATAGCGGGGGAGCCATTCTACGAGCAGTACTTC	CASRIAGEPFYEQYF
-	TRBJ2-5	TRBV7-9	TRBD1	TGTGCCAGCAGCCAAGGGGGTGACAGGGGCGTCGAGACCCAGTACTTC	CASSQGGDRGVETQYF
-	TRBJ2-5	TRBV14	TRBD2	TGTGCCAGCAGCCATTTAGCGGGAAAAGAGACCCAGTACTTC	CASSHLAGKETQYF
-	TRBJ2-7	TRBV30	TRBD2	TGTGCCTGGGCGGGACTAGTAGGCGAGCAGTACTTC	CAWAGLVGEQYF
-	TRBJ2-5	TRBV5-1	-	TGCGCCAGCTCCAGGCAGAAAGAGACCCAGTACTTC	CASSRQKETQYF
-	TRBJ1-3	TRBV19	TRBD1	TGTGCCAGTAGTACCGGGACAGGTTCCCTCGGAGGAAACACCATATATTTT	CASSTGTGSLGGNTIYF
-	TRBJ2-5	TRBV28	TRBD2	TGTGCCAGCAGTTTACTGGCAATAGCGGGAAGGGCAGAGACCCAGTACTTC	CASSLLAIAGRAETQYF
-	TRBJ2-1	TRBV18	-	TGTGCCAGCTCGCCCCCCGGCGGAGGGCACAATGAGCAGTTCTTC	CASSPPGGGHNEQFF
-	TRBJ2-1	TRBV4-1	TRBD2	TGCGCCAGCAGCCAAGATCGGGCTAGCGGGACCTACAATGAGCAGTTCTTC	CASSQDRASGTYNEQFF
-	TRBJ2-7	TRBV21-1	-	TGTGCCAGCAGCTTGTACTTGGAGCAGTACTTC	CASSLYLEQYF
-	TRBJ2-5	TRBV6-5	-	TGTGCCAGCAGTTACTCGAGCGCCCGAGAGACCCAGTACTTC	CASSYSSARETQYF
-	TRBJ2-5	TRBV5-1	-	TGCGCCAGCAGCTTGGAGCCGGGGAGGTACCAAGAGACCCAGTACTTC	CASSLEPGRYQETQYF
-	TRBJ1-1	TRBV30	-	TGTGCCTGGAGTTATGGTACTGGTGAAGCTTTCTTT	CAWSYGTGEAFF
-	TRBJ2-3	TRBV7-9	TRBD1	TGTGCCAGCCAAAACCGGGGACAGTACACAGATACGCAGTATTTT	CASQNRGQYTDTQYF
once	TRBJ1-5	TRBV2	-	TGTGCCAGCAGTGAAATAACGGGGTATCAGCCCCAGCATTTT	CASSEITGYQPQHF
-	TRBJ1-2	TRBV6-1	-	TGTGCCAGCAGTGGGACAGCAGTTAACTATGGCTACACCTTC	CASSGTAVNYGYTF
-	TRBJ1-1	TRBV7-2	-	TGTGCCAGCAGCTTACGACAGAACACTGAAGCTTTCTTT	CASSLRQNTEAFF
-	TRBJ2-3	TRBV5-5	-	TGTGCCAGCAGCTTGGTCCAGGGGCCCAGCACAGATACGCAGTATTTT	CASSLVQGPSTDTQYF
-	TRBJ1-3	TRBV5-6	TRBD1	TGTGCCAGCAGCTTGGGACAGGGAACTGGAAACACCATATATTTT	CASSLGQGTGNTIYF
-	TRBJ1-6	TRBV4-2	TRBD1	TGTGCCAGCAGCCAGGGGGACAGCCGCTCCTATAATTCACCCCTCCACTTT	CASSQGDSRSYNSPLHF
-	TRBJ2-7	TRBV2	-	TGTGCCAGCAGTGAACGAGCTCAAAACTACGAGCAGTACTTC	CASSERAQNYEQYF
-	TRBJ2-1	TRBV19	-	TGTGCCAGTAGTCCCCCTCCGGGAAAAGGATCCTACAATGAGCAGTTCTTC	CASSPPPGKGSYNEQFF
once	TRBJ1-2	TRBV14	TRBD1	TGTGCCAGCAGCCAAGGGGACAGGGTGAAAGGCTACACCTTC	CASSQGDRVKGYTF
-	TRBJ1-1	TRBV29-1	-	TGCAGCGTTGATTCGGAGAAGAACACTGAAGCTTTCTTT	CSVDSEKNTEAFF
once	TRBJ2-1	TRBV28	-	TGTGCCAGCAGATTAGGAGGGGACTACAATGAGCAGTTCTTC	CASRLGGDYNEQFF
-	TRBJ2-4	TRBV18	-	TGTGCCAGCTCCTGGACAGACGTGGACATTCAGTACTTC	CASSWTDVDIQYF
-	TRBJ1-2	TRBV6-6	-	TGTGCCAGCAGTCTGACGAGGGAGTATGGCTACACCTTC	CASSLTREYGYTF
few	TRBJ1-1	TRBV7-9	-	TGTGCCAGCAGCTTACCGGGCGGGGACACTGAAGCTTTCTTT	CASSLPGGDTEAFF
-	TRBJ2-2	TRBV5-1	-	TGCGCCAGCAGCCCAGTGGCCACGAACACCGGGGAGCTGTTTTTT	CASSPVATNTGELFF
-	TRBJ2-3	TRBV7-9	TRBD1	TGTGCCAGCAGCTTGCGACAGGGATCGGCAGATACGCAGTATTTT	CASSLRQGSADTQYF
-	TRBJ2-1	TRBV28	TRBD2	TGTGCCAGCAGTCCCCCGACTAGCGGGGGGGCGAATGAGCAGTTCTTC	CASSPPTSGGANEQFF
-	TRBJ2-7	TRBV6-4	-	TGTGCCAGCAGTGTCGGCCCTGGGCAGGGGTACGAGCAGTACTTC	CASSVGPGQGYEQYF
-	TRBJ2-1	TRBV28	TRBD1	TGTGCCAGCACCCTCCGGACAGGGGGGAATGAGCAGTTCTTC	CASTLRTGGNEQFF
-	TRBJ2-1	TRBV6-5	-	TGTGCCAGCAGTTACTCGAGAGGAGGGGCCTACAATGAGCAGTTCTTC	CASSYSRGGAYNEQFF
-	TRBJ1-3	TRBV5-1	-	TGCGCCAGCAGCGGCCAGGGAGGTGGAAACACCATATATTTT	CASSGQGGGNTIYF
-	TRBJ2-4	TRBV6-5	-	-	CASSSSGNIQYF
once	TRBJ2-3	TRBV27	TRBD2	TGTGCCAGCAGTCCCGGGACTAGCGGGAGTGGAGATACGCAGTATTTT	CASSPGTSGSGDTQYF
-	TRBJ2-5	TRBV6-1	TRBD2	TGTGCCAGCAGTGTCAGGCGGGGGGCAAACCCCCAGGAGACCCAGTACTTC	CASSVRRGANPQETQYF
-	TRBJ2-5	TRBV30	TRBD2	TGTGCCTGGAGTGACAGACTAGCGGGATACTTC	CAWSDRLAGYF
-	TRBJ1-6	TRBV6-1	-	TGTGCCATACCTAGGGAGAGCTCCTATAATTCACCCCTCCACTTT	CAIPRESSYNSPLHF
-	TRBJ1-4	TRBV28	-	TGTGCCAGCAGTCCCCCGACAGGAATCAGGGCTAATGAAAAACTGTTTTTT	CASSPPTGIRANEKLFF
few	TRBJ1-1	TRBV10-3	-	TGTGCCATCAGCGACCCGGGAGTGAACACTGAAGCTTTCTTT	CAISDPGVNTEAFF
-	TRBJ1-1	TRBV29-1	TRBD1	TGCAGCGTTGAAAAAGACAGGGGGAACACTGAAGCTTTCTTT	CSVEKDRGNTEAFF
-	TRBJ1-4	TRBV30	TRBD1	TGTGCCTGGGCCGGGACAGGGGAAAAACTGTTTTTT	CAWAGTGEKLFF
-	TRBJ1-5	TRBV2	TRBD1	TGTGCCAGCACCCAGACAGGGCTTAGCAATCAGCCCCAGCATTTT	CASTQTGLSNQPQHF
-	TRBJ2-2	TRBV27	TRBD2	TGTGCCAGCAGTTGGACTAGCAATTGGGCCGGGGAGCTGTTTTTT	CASSWTSNWAGELFF
-	TRBJ1-1	TRBV11-2	-	TGTGCCAGCGCCAGGGGTCTAGCTGAAGCTTTCTTT	CASARGLAEAFF
few	TRBJ2-7	TRBV5-6	-	TGTGCCAGCAGCAGGCGGTCAGGGCTTTCCTACGAGCAGTACTTC	CASSRRSGLSYEQYF
-	TRBJ1-2	TRBV5-4	-	TGTGCCAGCAGCTTGGGACAGTTCTATGGCTACACCTTC	CASSLGQFYGYTF
-	TRBJ1-5	TRBV2	-	TGTGCCAGCAGTCCAACAGGGAACAATCAGCCCCAGCATTTT	CASSPTGNNQPQHF
once	TRBJ2-3	TRBV28	-	TGTGCCAGCAGACCCCCGGGGGTTACAGATACGCAGTATTTT	CASRPPGVTDTQYF
-	TRBJ2-7	TRBV6-5	TRBD2	TGTGCCAGCAGTTATTCGGGGGGTCGTGGCGCCTACGAGCAGTACTTC	CASSYSGGRGAYEQYF
-	TRBJ1-2	TRBV15	TRBD1	TGTGCCACCAGCAGAGATTCACGAGGACAGGGGATGGGAAGCTACACCTTC	CATSRDSRGQGMGSYTF